What follows are 4 T cell receptor beta chains derived from one specimen sequenced in a study of CD8 T cells in Susac syndrome. Random hexamers primed reverse transcription of about 0.5 to 1 ug RNA. TCRdb independently ran MiXCR on the immunoSEQ multiplex PCR reads; one entry per CDR3 protein. Of around 170,000 distinct CDR3 sequences listed, 90% to 95% are singletons. Sequencing input: CD8+ T cells from PBMCs. The source is a human donor with multiple sclerosis.

The chain is built from TRBV2 and TRBJ2-3; weak D call: TRBD2 (6 bases). V lost 5 bases, J lost 2 bases, and 23 bases lay in between. Germline V gene data show CDR1 as SNHLY and CDR2 as FYNNEI. The length of the CDR3 is 18 residues. The CDR3 coding sequence is TGTGCCAGCAGTCCCGGGATGATAGCGGAGGAAGCCACAGATACGCAGTATTTT. Residues: CASSPGMIAEEATDTQYF.

This chain uses TRBV20-1 with TRBJ2-7; 8 positions match TRBD1. With V trimmed by 7 bases and J by 3 bases, 8 bases remained unmatched. The CDR3 consists of 13 residues. CDR1 is DFQATT and CDR2 is SNEGSKA in the germline V gene (reference sequence). The CDR3 here is CSVPDRVSYEQYF. The CDR3 DNA reads as TGCAGTGTCCCGGACAGGGTAAGCTACGAGCAGTACTTC.

The genes are TRBV15 and TRBJ2-7; no clear D gene. CDR3 length: 13 residues. Germline CDR1 reads LNHNV; CDR2 reads YYDKDF (reference sequence). Trimming left V 8 bases short and J 2 bases short, with 13 bases between. The CDR3 DNA is TGTGCCACCCGGCCCAGCTTAACCTACGAGCAGTACTTC. Protein sequence: CATRPSLTYEQYF.

This clonotype showed up just once. The chain uses TRBV3-1 and TRBJ1-2; 7 bases fit TRBD1. The CDR3 is 15 amino acids. Germline CDR1 reads LGHDT; CDR2 reads YNNKEL (reference sequence). The J segment lost 4 bases and the V segment lost 3 bases, leaving 8 bases of the junction unmatched. CDR3 DNA sequence: TGTGCCAGCAGCCAGCCGTACAGGGGACGCTATGGCTACACCTTC. It translates to CASSQPYRGRYGYTF.